This entry describes one TCR beta chain. Its specificity is not known. The V gene lost 1 base and the J gene lost 6 bases, with 7 bases spanning the gap. The V gene's germline CDR1 is MGHDK and CDR2 SYGVNS. The length of the CDR3 is 12 residues. The sample belongs to a study of cytomegalovirus exposure and HLA in healthy donors. Regarding the study as a whole: Later analysis identified about 17,000 TCR beta sequences associated with HLA alleles, using a false discovery rate threshold of 0.05.

Researchers ran the PCR with 60 Vbeta and 13 Jbeta primers. Sequenced by immunoSEQ multiplex PCR; TCRdb stores in-frame clones only, minus some. Of around 140,000 clones in the sample, less than 80% are singletons; the top ten hold 1.8%. The chain uses TRBV25-1 and TRBJ2-7; tentative D call: TRBD1 (5 bases). This receptor was obtained from a female donor in good health and CMV-seropositive. The sequenced material came from PBMCs. The CDR3 is CASSEWGSEQYF. The CDR3 coding sequence is TGTGCCAGCAGTGAATGGGGCTCCGAGCAGTACTTC.